This is a list of T cell receptor beta chains from one sample in a study of T-cell reconstitution after alpha-beta-depleted transplantation in children. In TCRdb, the PCR reads were re-called with MiXCR into one record per CDR3 protein. The sample includes more than 550,000 distinct CDR3 sequences, about 10% seen only once; the top ten take less than 5%. The specimen was PBMCs from the stem cell graft donor, collected from the stem cell graft. The source of these receptors is a human donor who donated a stem cell graft to a child with acute myeloid leukemia. Each CDR3 is given with its conserved first and last residue. D genes are given only for firm matches. Clone size is not always given. Where it is, it says once, few, many or a class for expanded clones.

V	D	J	size	DNA	CDR3
TRBV5-5	.	TRBJ1-6	many	TGTGCCAGCAGCTCGGGGTCAGTTTCCTATAATTCACCCCTCCACTTT	CASSSGSVSYNSPLHF
TRBV28	TRBD1	TRBJ1-2	many	TGTGCCAGCACCGACCCGGGACAGGGACCTCTTAACTATGGCTACACCTTC	CASTDPGQGPLNYGYTF
TRBV7-2	TRBD2	TRBJ2-1	few	TGTGCCAGCAGCTTGGGGACTAGCGCATCACCCTGGAATGAGCAGTTCTTC	CASSLGTSASPWNEQFF
TRBV5-6	.	TRBJ2-7	.	TGTGCCAGCAGCTTGTCACCCGGGACAATCTACGAGCAGTACTTC	CASSLSPGTIYEQYF
TRBV7-3	TRBD1	TRBJ1-1	many	TGTGCCAGCAGCCCGACAGGGGGCTGGACTGAAGCTTTCTTT	CASSPTGGWTEAFF
TRBV28	.	TRBJ1-2	.	TGTGCCAGCAGGATATTCGACAGTAATTATGGCTACACCTTC	CASRIFDSNYGYTF
TRBV29-1	TRBD1	TRBJ1-2	.	TGCAGCGTCGTGACAGGGGAAGTCAGTGGCTACACCTTC	CSVVTGEVSGYTF
TRBV12-3/TRBV12-4	.	TRBJ2-7	few	TGTGCCAGCAGTCCTTACACGGGGCCGTTATACGAGCAGTACTTC	CASSPYTGPLYEQYF
TRBV3-1	.	TRBJ1-6	.	TGTGCCAGCAGCCAGGGGAGTCAGAATTCACCCCTCCACTTT	CASSQGSQNSPLHF
TRBV4-2	.	TRBJ1-6	.	TGTGCCAGCAGCCAAGATCGGGGCGATGCCAATTCACCCCTCCACTTT	CASSQDRGDANSPLHF
TRBV12-3/TRBV12-4	.	TRBJ2-6	many	TGTGCCAGCAGCCAACAGGGCTGGGCCAACGTCCTGACTTTC	CASSQQGWANVLTF
TRBV7-2	.	TRBJ2-7	few	TGTGCCAGCAGCCCGAGGGGACAATACTACGAGCAGTACTTC	CASSPRGQYYEQYF
TRBV7-9	.	TRBJ2-1	.	TGTGCCAGCAGCACCGTGGAGGATCTACTCTTC	CASSTVEDLLF
TRBV29-1	.	TRBJ1-2	many	TGCAGCGTTGAGGGGGGAGGCGGCACTGGCTACACCTTC	CSVEGGGGTGYTF
TRBV5-5	.	TRBJ2-7	many	TGTGCCAGCAGCTTCCGGGACGGTTTCGGGACCTACGAGCAGTACTTC	CASSFRDGFGTYEQYF
TRBV6-2/TRBV6-3	TRBD2	TRBJ2-1	many	TGTGCCAGCAGTTACGGTGGAGCGGGGAACAATGAGCAGTTCTTC	CASSYGGAGNNEQFF
TRBV29-1	TRBD2	TRBJ2-1	.	TGCAGCGTGCTCCGGGAGGGCCTCAATGAGCAGTTCTTC	CSVLREGLNEQFF